This T cell receptor (beta chain) was captured in a study of response to subunit inactivated influenza vaccine. TCRdb ran MiXCR on the RT-PCR reads and lists one entry per CDR3 protein. The sample lists about half a million distinct CDR3 sequences; approximately 10% were seen once. The specimen comprised PBMCs from blood, sampled roughly 45 days after vaccination. The sequence came from a man over 45 who received an inactivated influenza vaccine.

CDR3 region: CASSLGLRGFQETQYF. Here the CDR3 DNA reads TGTGCCAGCAGTTTGGGACTAAGGGGATTCCAAGAGACCCAGTACTTC. V gene TRBV12-3 or TRBV12-4 combines with J gene TRBJ2-5, with 7 nucleotides matching TRBD2. V gave up 3 bases and J gave up 1 base; unmatched junction bases: 8. The CDR3 extends over 16 amino acids.